In its sample, the clone carrying this T cell receptor beta chain is medium-sized. Its antigen is unidentified. The data derive from a study of immune evolution from preneoplasia to lung adenocarcinoma. Study information: HLA loss of heterozygosity: under 7.5% AIS, about 15% MIA, about 35% ADC, none AAH.

Sequencing was performed with immunoSEQ multiplex PCR; in TCRdb, only in-frame clones are kept and a portion is missing. The table includes about 21,000 clones, about 80% detected once. Findings and limits, study-wide: Top clone frequencies peaked in normal lung, apparently declining through invasive adenocarcinoma. T cell clonality was higher in KRAS-mutant than EGFR-mutant or wild-type nodules.

Material: FFPE invasive lung adenocarcinoma tissue. The receptor comes from a person between 60 and 69 years old with lung adenocarcinoma.

CDR3 residues: CSVDRQGGGYTF. DNA for the CDR3: TGCAGCGTTGATCGGCAGGGCGGTGGCTACACCTTC. The chain has TRBV29-1 and TRBJ1-2; tentative D call: TRBD1 (5 bases). This CDR3 spans 12 amino acids. V lost 3 bases and J lost 7, with 12 bases in between. Germline CDR1 SQVTM, CDR2 ANQGSEA.